Listed below are T cell receptor beta chains from one sample, sequenced in a study of CD8 T cells in ankylosing spondylitis. Each CDR3 protein gets one entry after TCRdb re-called the 5' RACE reads with MiXCR. Of roughly 64,000 distinct CDR3 sequences in the sample, 6.2% were seen once. Sequencing was done on a sample of synovial fluid, either unsorted or a sorted T cell fraction (not recorded which). The receptor source for this set is a male donor with ankylosing spondylitis. CDR3s leave out the opening cysteine and the closing phenylalanine or tryptophan.

v_call	cdr3_aa
TRBV28	ASSPPGPANYGYT
TRBV18	ASSPQGGIGRSNEQF
TRBV4-3	ASSQDRLAVYNEQF
TRBV29-1	STGTSGRGQF
TRBV4-1	ASSQDRGGETYNSPLH
TRBV12-3/TRBV12-4	ASSPSPGLGGYT
TRBV6-2/TRBV6-3	ASSSARTSGRREQY
TRBV20-1	SARQNSGNTIY
TRBV7-2	ASSRRLAGGPGEQF
TRBV4-1	ASSQDWRGGGADTQY
TRBV7-9	ASSLVLEVETQY
TRBV7-9	ASSRGLAGADTQY
TRBV7-9	ASSSLWTDTQY
TRBV7-3	ASSLVSGRSDTQY
TRBV7-2	ASSSLSGHQETQY
TRBV28	ASSLVSKGYEQY
TRBV6-1	ASSEPRFREKLF
TRBV28	ASSRISSGANVLT
TRBV5-6	ASSLVSGSSYNEQF
TRBV7-2	ASSFVLSGYSYNEQF
TRBV5-1	ASAAGAVSYEQY
TRBV28	ASSLSGGGDTQY
TRBV6-1	ASSETGGDLNIQY
TRBV5-1	ASSRAGAFEQF
TRBV10-2	ASTDLRGSGANVLT
TRBV29-1	SAGGGRGRNTQY
TRBV12-3/TRBV12-4	ASSRTGDTEAF
TRBV5-1	ASSLLGLAEETQY
TRBV29-1	SAGTGGSGEQF
TRBV2	ASSRDRGISPLH
TRBV30	AWSVLSGHTGELF
TRBV30	AWSPGRHYNEQF
TRBV11-1	ASSSTGSNEQF
TRBV7-8	ASSSERQGWEPQH
TRBV7-9	ASVEGRSSYNEQF
TRBV3-1	ASSRTFHEQF
TRBV6-5	ASSWGRGQGRSGANVLT
TRBV4-1	ASSQGIGLQVYEQY
TRBV4-2	ASSQIPGTSGANVLT
TRBV6-5	ASSYGVAGGFNTGELF
TRBV6-1	ASYRSGTDYGYT
TRBV10-2	ASSGQGPYNEQF
TRBV12-3/TRBV12-4	ASSLPVRGSNEQF
TRBV20-1	SARSDGVSNEQF
TRBV20-1	SARARDRGEIGYT
TRBV10-3	AISEINNEQF
TRBV4-1	ASSRAGLAGGEQF
TRBV9	ASSLEGSSGNTIY
TRBV11-2	ASSLQAFNTGELF
TRBV7-9	ASRSGNYEQF
TRBV29-1	SVDRGSAGELF
TRBV5-1	ASSPDRGGGQPQH
TRBV7-9	ASSFSDYGYT
TRBV2	ASFMRETEAF
TRBV7-3	ASSQDGTAGRSLH
TRBV11-2	ASSRWGQGTKNIQY
TRBV6-1	ASSAQAPGSNQPQH
TRBV20-1	SAGGLRGGDQPQH
TRBV20-1	SAREAGTSYEQY
TRBV7-9	ASSIGGPEMQY